This T cell receptor (beta chain) stems from a study of blood T cells in healthy people across ages (dated by TCRdb to about 2015). About the full investigation: Template switching captured roughly one uniquely barcoded TCR beta cDNA molecule per two T cells in model experiments. Age-related changes in TCR beta repertoire diversity were measured in the study by deep sequencing normalized with unique cDNA molecular identifiers. The donors were divided into four age groups: young (average about 16 years), middle-aged (roughly 40), aged (around 59) and long-lived (around 87). Donors of different ages were randomly distributed across sequencing lanes to avoid experimental bias. For two donors (one aged 18 to 30 and one aged 80 or older), the study analyzed two additional independent replicas of 1 million unique cDNA reads from the same blood draw.

Via the germline V gene (reference sequence), CDR1 is MNHEY and CDR2 SMNVEV. V loses 0 bases at its end and J loses 2 bases; junction bases beyond the gene matches: 4. From the cysteine through the phenylalanine, the CDR3 covers 15 amino acids. Of the read, only the CDR3 DNA is kept; its 45 bases are in frame from base 1. Regarding this clonotype: No antigen is known for it. No base quality values were provided; no much bigger clone lies one nucleotide off.

What the authors observed across the whole study: The long-lived group showed more naive CD4+ T cells, fewer expanded clones and increased TCR diversity than the aged group, suggesting age selection. Observed TCR beta diversity per million T cells fell roughly linearly with age, and a significant reduction was already apparent by age roughly 40. Estimates of total diversity from one million sequenced T cells were regarded as lower bounds and underestimates. A strong correlation was found between observed TCR beta diversity and the percentage of naive T cells measured by flow cytometry. Because profiling used bulk unsorted PBMCs, naive and antigen-experienced compartments could not be compared conclusively. Because donor CMV infection status was unknown, age-related changes in expanded clonotypes were potentially confounded.

Library construction relied on 5' RACE. Sequencing used an Illumina HiSeq 2500. The second PCR ran for about 7 to 11 cycles and used a J-beta primer mix along with a sample-barcoded 5' primer. A template-switch 5' adaptor carrying 12 random nucleotides introduced a unique molecular identifier onto each TCR beta cDNA molecule. Each sample yielded at least 3 million CDR3-containing paired-end reads. First-strand cDNA was synthesized from all RNA with the Mint cDNA synthesis kit, primed by a TRBC-specific oligonucleotide. Following uracil-DNA glycosylase treatment, all cDNA underwent a first 18-cycle PCR with the universal primers M1SS and BC2_uni_R. From the authors' description of their analysis: For normalization, 1 million high-quality reads, each with a distinct molecular identifier, were randomly selected from each sample. Reads sharing molecular identifiers were discarded rather than binned into consensus sequences. MiTCR, set to a Q25 quality threshold and the strictest error-elimination algorithm, was used for CDR3 identification, clonotype clustering and error correction. A nonparametric unseen species model using Euler transformation provided a lower-bound estimate of total TCR beta diversity. TCRdb handled the public reads itself, with Q25 trimming in fastp and clone calling in MiXCR, and kept productive beta chains. Rows with a matching CDR3 protein are joined into one entry that keeps the most common DNA and genes. It is TCRdb's table, rather than the study itself, that gives the V and J calls and clone size. This sample is represented by 1.5 million to 2 million distinct CDR3 sequences; roughly 30% of them were singletons. The ten largest make up 10% to 12% of the sample.

Donors were 39 systemically healthy Caucasian individuals from Russia aged roughly 6 to 95 years. Around 10 milliliters of peripheral blood were collected from each donor into EDTA-treated Vacutainer tubes. Ficoll-Paque density-gradient centrifugation was used to isolate PBMCs, with at least 6.5 million obtained per sample. Trizol reagent was used to extract total RNA from PBMCs, with at least 5 micrograms per sample. Naive CD45RAhigh/CD27high T cell percentages were measured by flow cytometry on a PBMC aliquot from every donor. The TCR sequence derives from a woman in her thirties in good health. The chain couples TRBV27 to TRBJ2-7, and 7 junctional nucleotides match TRBD1. Specimen: blood. The CDR3 has the sequence CASSLSPGQTYEQYF. The sequenced DNA is TGTGCCAGCAGTTTATCCCCGGGACAGACCTACGAGCAGTACTTC.